This T cell receptor (beta chain) emerged from a study of T cells expressing NK-cell markers. General study findings and limits: NKG2C+ dominant clonotype frequencies in over 5 donors were roughly 1.0-7.5% of CD8+ T cells.

CDR3 size: 20 residues. Looked up from germline, CDR1 is SGHRS and CDR2 is YFSETQ. About this clonotype: Its matching antigen is unknown.

From its re-call of the 5' RACE reads, TCRdb lists each CDR3 protein once, without DNA. Its table records roughly 180,000 distinct CDR3 sequences. The sample comprised blood T cells: a sorted CD56 or NKG2C T cell subset, CD4+ or CD8+ T cells, or bulk PBMC T cells (not recorded which). The genes are TRBV5-1 and TRBJ2-1; TCRdb returns TRBD2, unconfirmable since there is no DNA. The sequence was obtained from a man aged 18 to 69 in good health. The CDR3 sequence is CASSLNRGPRGGASYNEQFF. The whole variable domain, remainder taken from reference TRBV5-1 and TRBJ2-1, is KAGVTQTPRYLIKTRGQQVTLSCSPISGHRSVSWYQQTPGQGLQFLFEYFSETQRNKGNFPGRFSGRQFSNSRSEMNVSTLELGDSALYLCASSLNRGPRGGASYNEQFFGPGTRLTVL.